The sequence of this T cell receptor beta chain was determined in a study of T cells in Graves' hyperthyroidism and ophthalmopathy (dated by TCRdb to between 2017 and 2020). Some background on the complete study: Peripheral blood was sampled at the time of initial diagnosis, prior to any treatment. In addition, the study compared T-cell repertoires in thyroid tissue and in blood from roughly six Graves' hyperthyroidism patients. The roughly 94 discovery patients were randomly split 7:3 into training and test sets. Prospective prediction of ophthalmopathy was tested in an independent validation cohort of 18 to 20 hyperthyroidism patients and around 16 patients who later progressed to ophthalmopathy. Once sampling was done, hyperthyroidism patients were given methimazole at a starting dose of 30 mg daily, whereas ophthalmopathy patients were given high-dose intravenous methylprednisolone. TCR V-J signatures able to tell the groups apart were searched for in a discovery cohort of 100 patients, of whom under 45 had Graves' ophthalmopathy and roughly 59 had stable Graves' hyperthyroidism. The paper describes TCR Vbeta CDR3 sequencing of 135 peripheral blood samples, made up of 43 ophthalmopathy patients, more than 70 hyperthyroidism patients and roughly 17 progressor patients. The paper as a whole reports these results and caveats: No statistical method was used to set the sample size in advance, and investigators knew the group allocation. In validation, the model predicted progression to ophthalmopathy with approximately 70% sensitivity and approximately 78% specificity, a median of about six months before onset. A 13 V-J signature model separated ophthalmopathy from stable hyperthyroidism, with around 91% sensitivity and approximately 81% specificity in cross-validation and 80%/75% in testing. Most expanded thyroid clonotypes (frequency above 0.001) were also detected in blood, suggesting blood repertoires may reflect thyroid immune responses.

The germline V gene (reference sequence) yields DFQATT for CDR1 and SNEGSKA for CDR2. The CDR3 runs 14 residues from the cysteine to the phenylalanine. The sequence is cut down to CDR3 DNA, 42 bases in frame from base 1. Trimming at the junction amounts to 0 bases on V and 7 bases on J, and the germline ends lie 12 bases apart. The TCR beta CDR3 regions were amplified from RNA transcripts. The TCR CDR3 was subjected to a first round of RT-PCR using the HTBI primer set and the Qiagen OneStep RT-PCR kit. The libraries were constructed in a second round of multiplex PCR and then size-selected and purified. The libraries were sequenced on an Illumina HiSeq2000 using paired-end 100 bp reads. As for how the authors treated the data: SOAPnuke was used to process the raw data, removing reads that contained adapters or uncalled bases, had a mean Phred below 15, or lacked an exact match to the constant primer or identifier. High-quality paired reads were merged with COPE v1.2.5, and unique nucleotide sequences were defined as clonotypes. MiTCR v1.1 was used to align the clonotypes against IMGT TRBV, TRBD and TRBJ reference segments. Only V-J combinations with frequency above 0.0001, covering approximately 99% of repertoires, were analysed. The TCS score was defined as the ratio of F50 (clonal expansion) to E x V (chaos), calculated using BLOSUM62-based TCRdist between CDR3 peptides within each V-J. Welch's t-statistics and random forest reduced some 510 V-J features to 13, which were used in a naive Bayes classifier (R e1071). TCRdb itself trimmed the public reads at Q25 with fastp, ran MiXCR and retained productive beta chains. Rows are combined by CDR3 protein, so each entry shows the most common genes and DNA. TCRdb's processing, not the authors' own work, is the source of the V and J calls. The sample has about 350,000 distinct CDR3 sequences on record, over 15% of them singletons. Less than 20% of the sample is taken by the ten largest.

In its sample, this clonotype was seen once. It has no known antigen specificity. A much larger clone lies one base from this, so it may be a read error. Ophthalmopathy patients had moderately to severely active disease, with a Clinical Activity Score of 3 or more, a NOSPECS grade of 4 or more, and a disease duration of less than 3 months. The study excluded patients with uncontrolled infections, other autoimmune diseases, pregnancy or lactation. Clinical symptoms, serum thyroxine and TRAb, thyroid ultrasound, and orbital computed tomography formed the basis for the diagnoses. PBMCs were isolated from 10 ml of fresh peripheral blood by Ficoll-Paque density gradient centrifugation. Total RNA was extracted using Trizol reagent, and RNA quality was assessed on an Agilent 2100 Bioanalyzer.

Input material: blood. The sequence is built from TRBV20-1 and TRBJ2-2, and the D gene may be TRBD1, 6 bases matching. This TCR was recovered from a woman in her thirties or forties with Graves' ophthalmopathy. For the CDR3, the sequence is CSAREQGRGGELFF. The sequence in DNA is TGCAGTGCTAGAGAACAGGGACGAGGCGGGGAGCTGTTTTTT.